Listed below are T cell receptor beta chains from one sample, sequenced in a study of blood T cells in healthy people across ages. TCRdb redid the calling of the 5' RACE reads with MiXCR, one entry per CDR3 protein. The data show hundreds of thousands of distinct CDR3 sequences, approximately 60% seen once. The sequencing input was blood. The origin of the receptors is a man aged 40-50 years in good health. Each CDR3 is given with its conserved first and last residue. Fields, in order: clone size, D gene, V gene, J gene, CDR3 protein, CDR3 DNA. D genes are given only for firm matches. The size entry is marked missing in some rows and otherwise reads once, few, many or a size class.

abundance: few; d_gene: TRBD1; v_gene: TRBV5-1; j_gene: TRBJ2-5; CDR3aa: CASRDTGGEETQYF; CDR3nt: TGCGCCAGCAGAGATACAGGGGGAGAAGAGACCCAGTACTTC
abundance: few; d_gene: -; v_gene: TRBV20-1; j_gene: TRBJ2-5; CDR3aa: CSALDPSRETQYF; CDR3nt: TGCAGTGCACTGGACCCCTCCAGAGAGACCCAGTACTTC
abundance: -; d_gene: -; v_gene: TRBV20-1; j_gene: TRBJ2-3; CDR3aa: CSARERDIQGTDTQYF; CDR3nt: TGCAGTGCTAGAGAAAGGGACATCCAGGGTACAGATACGCAGTATTTT
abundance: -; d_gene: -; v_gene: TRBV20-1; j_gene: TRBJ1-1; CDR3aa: CSARLGGTEREAFF; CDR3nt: TGCAGTGCTCGACTCGGCGGGACGGAACGTGAAGCTTTCTTT
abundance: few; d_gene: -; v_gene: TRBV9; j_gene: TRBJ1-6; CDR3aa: CASSVDGGSPLHF; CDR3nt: TGTGCCAGCAGCGTAGATGGAGGTTCACCCCTCCACTTT
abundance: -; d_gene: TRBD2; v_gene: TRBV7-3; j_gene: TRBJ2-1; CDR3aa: CASSSSGLSSLNEQFF; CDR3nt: TGTGCCAGCAGCTCGTCGGGACTATCGAGCCTCAATGAGCAGTTCTTC
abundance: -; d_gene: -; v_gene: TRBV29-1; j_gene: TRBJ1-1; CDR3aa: CSVPTGTMNTEAFF; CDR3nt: TGCAGCGTCCCTACCGGGACAATGAACACTGAAGCTTTCTTT
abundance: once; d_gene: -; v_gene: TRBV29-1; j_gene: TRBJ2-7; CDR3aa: CSVRTVRALRGEQYF; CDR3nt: TGCAGCGTTAGAACCGTCAGGGCTTTAAGAGGGGAGCAGTACTTC
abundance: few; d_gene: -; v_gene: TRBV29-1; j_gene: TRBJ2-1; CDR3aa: CSVDGLVAGRDNEQFF; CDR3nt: TGCAGCGTTGATGGTCTAGTGGCAGGAAGGGACAATGAGCAGTTCTTC
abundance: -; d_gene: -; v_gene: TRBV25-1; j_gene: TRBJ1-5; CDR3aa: CASSVSGQPQHF; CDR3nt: TGTGCCAGCAGTGTATCCGGTCAGCCCCAGCATTTT
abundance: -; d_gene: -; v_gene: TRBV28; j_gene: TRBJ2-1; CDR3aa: CASSTPVGSEQFF; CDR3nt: TGTGCCAGCAGTACCCCAGTGGGCAGTGAGCAGTTCTTC
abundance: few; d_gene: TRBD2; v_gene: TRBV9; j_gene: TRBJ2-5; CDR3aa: CASSVALAGTTSQETQYF; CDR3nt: TGTGCCAGCAGCGTAGCGCTAGCGGGGACCACGTCGCAAGAGACCCAGTACTTC
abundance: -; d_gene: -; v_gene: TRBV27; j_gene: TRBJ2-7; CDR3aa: CASGREHEQYF; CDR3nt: TGTGCCAGCGGGCGGGAACACGAGCAGTACTTC
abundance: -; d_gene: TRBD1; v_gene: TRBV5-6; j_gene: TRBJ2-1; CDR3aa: CASSFLVVTGQGLENEQFF; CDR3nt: TGTGCCAGCAGCTTTCTCGTTGTAACAGGACAGGGCTTAGAAAATGAGCAGTTCTTC
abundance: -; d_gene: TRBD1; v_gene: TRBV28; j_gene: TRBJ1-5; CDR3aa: CASSRDRNSNQPQHF; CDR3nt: TGTGCCAGCAGTCGGGACAGGAATAGCAATCAGCCCCAGCATTTT
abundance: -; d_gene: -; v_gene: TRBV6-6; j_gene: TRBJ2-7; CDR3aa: CASSYRSGDEQYF; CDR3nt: TGTGCCAGCAGTTACCGGTCCGGGGACGAGCAGTACTTC
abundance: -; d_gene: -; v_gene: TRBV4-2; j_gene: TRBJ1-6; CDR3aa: CASSQDQRPNSPLHF; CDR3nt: TGTGCCAGCAGCCAAGATCAGAGACCTAATTCACCCCTCCACTTT
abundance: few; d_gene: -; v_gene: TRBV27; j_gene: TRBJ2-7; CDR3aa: CASRNQGRYEQYF; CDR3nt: TGTGCCAGCAGAAACCAGGGGAGGTACGAGCAGTACTTC
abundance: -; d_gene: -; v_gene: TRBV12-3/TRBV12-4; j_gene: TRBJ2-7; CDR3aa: CASSYRDNEQYF; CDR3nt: TGTGCCAGCAGTTACAGGGACAACGAGCAGTACTTC
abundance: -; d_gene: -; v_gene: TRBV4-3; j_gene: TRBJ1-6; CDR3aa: CASSQDRSQGGSPLHF; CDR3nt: TGCGCCAGCAGCCAAGATAGGTCGCAAGGCGGGTCACCCCTCCACTTT
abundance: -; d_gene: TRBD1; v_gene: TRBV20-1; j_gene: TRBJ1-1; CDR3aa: CSAIDRAQGEAFF; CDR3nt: TGCAGTGCTATCGACAGGGCTCAGGGTGAAGCTTTCTTT
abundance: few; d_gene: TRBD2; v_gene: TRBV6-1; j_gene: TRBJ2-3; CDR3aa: CAGRTSGGFTDTQYF; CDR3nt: TGTGCCGGAAGGACTAGCGGGGGGTTCACAGATACGCAGTATTTT
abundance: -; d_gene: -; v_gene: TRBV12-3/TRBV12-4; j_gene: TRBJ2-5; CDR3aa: CASSLSGTAQYF; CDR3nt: TGTGCCAGCAGTTTATCCGGGACGGCCCAGTACTTC
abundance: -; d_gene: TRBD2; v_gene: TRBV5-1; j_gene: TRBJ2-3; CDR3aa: CASSVLAGAIGSTDTQYF; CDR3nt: TGCGCCAGCAGCGTACTAGCGGGAGCTATCGGGAGCACAGATACGCAGTATTTT
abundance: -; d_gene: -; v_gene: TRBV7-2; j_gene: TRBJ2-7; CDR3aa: CASSFSLNYEQYF; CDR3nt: TGTGCCAGCAGCTTCTCCCTAAACTACGAGCAGTACTTC
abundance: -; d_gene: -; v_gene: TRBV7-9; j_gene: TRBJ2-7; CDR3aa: CASSGSRGADEQYF; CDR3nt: TGTGCCAGCAGCGGAAGCAGGGGAGCCGACGAGCAGTACTTC
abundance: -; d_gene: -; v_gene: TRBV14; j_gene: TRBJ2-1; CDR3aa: CASSHVGGSFFYVQFF; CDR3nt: TGTGCCAGCAGCCACGTTGGAGGTTCATTTTTCTACGTGCAGTTCTTC
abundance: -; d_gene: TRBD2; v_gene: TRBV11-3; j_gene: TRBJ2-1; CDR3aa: CASSLWGGSYNEQFF; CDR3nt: TGTGCCAGCAGCCTATGGGGGGGCTCCTACAATGAGCAGTTCTTC
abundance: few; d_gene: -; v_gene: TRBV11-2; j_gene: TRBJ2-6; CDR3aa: CASSRSYQGGANVLTF; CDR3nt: TGTGCCAGCAGCCGGAGTTACCAAGGTGGGGCCAACGTCCTGACTTTC
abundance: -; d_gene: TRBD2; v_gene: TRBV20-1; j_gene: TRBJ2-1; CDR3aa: CSASSSGTSGSLNEQFF; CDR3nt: TGCAGTGCTAGCTCTTCCGGGACTAGCGGGAGTCTTAATGAGCAGTTCTTC
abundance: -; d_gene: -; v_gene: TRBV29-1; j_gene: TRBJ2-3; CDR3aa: CSLRGSGFDTQYF; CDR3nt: TGCAGCCTCAGGGGTAGCGGATTCGATACGCAGTATTTT
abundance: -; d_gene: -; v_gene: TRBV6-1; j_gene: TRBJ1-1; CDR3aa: CASSVSWGVGEAFF; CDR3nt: TGTGCCAGCAGCGTCTCGTGGGGGGTCGGTGAAGCTTTCTTT
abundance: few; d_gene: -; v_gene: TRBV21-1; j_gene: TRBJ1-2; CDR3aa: CASSKANTASNYGYTF; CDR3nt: TGTGCCAGCAGCAAAGCGAACACAGCGTCTAACTATGGCTACACCTTC
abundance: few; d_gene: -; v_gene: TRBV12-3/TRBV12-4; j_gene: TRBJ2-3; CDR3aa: CASRTERRASTDTQYF; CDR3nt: TGTGCCAGCAGAACCGAGCGGAGGGCATCCACAGATACGCAGTATTTT
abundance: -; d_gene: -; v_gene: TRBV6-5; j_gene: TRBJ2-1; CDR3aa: CASSYSTGGPRSEQFF; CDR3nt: TGTGCCAGCAGTTACTCGACAGGTGGCCCTCGAAGTGAGCAGTTCTTC
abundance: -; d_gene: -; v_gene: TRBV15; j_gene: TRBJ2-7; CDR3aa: CATSFGRGTSSYEQYF; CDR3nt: TGTGCCACCAGCTTTGGAAGGGGCACAAGCTCCTACGAGCAGTACTTC
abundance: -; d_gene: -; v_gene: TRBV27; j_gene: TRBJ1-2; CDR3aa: CASSLHGYTF; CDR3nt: TGTGCCAGCAGTTTGCATGGCTACACCTTC
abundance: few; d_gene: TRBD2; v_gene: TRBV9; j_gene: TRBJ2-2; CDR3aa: CASSVRPDGRGNTGELFF; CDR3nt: TGTGCCAGCAGCGTACGCCCCGACGGGAGGGGAAACACCGGGGAGCTGTTTTTT
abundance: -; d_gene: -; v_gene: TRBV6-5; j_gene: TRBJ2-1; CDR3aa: CASRVQGTFNNEQFF; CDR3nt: TGTGCCAGCAGAGTACAGGGGACTTTCAACAATGAGCAGTTCTTC
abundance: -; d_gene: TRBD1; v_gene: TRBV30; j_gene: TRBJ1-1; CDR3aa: CAWSRTGETEAFF; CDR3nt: TGTGCCTGGAGCCGGACAGGGGAGACTGAAGCTTTCTTT
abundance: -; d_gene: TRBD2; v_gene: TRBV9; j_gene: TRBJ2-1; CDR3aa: CASSAAGLAGGFEQFF; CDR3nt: TGTGCCAGCAGCGCAGCCGGACTAGCGGGAGGGTTTGAGCAGTTCTTC